This T cell receptor beta chain was found in a study of T cell responses to AZD1222 COVID-19 vaccine. Germline lookup yields CDR1 WSHSY and CDR2 SAAADI. This CDR3 is 15 amino acids long. J was trimmed by 4 bases and V by 4 bases; bases with no gene match: 7. Concerning this clone: The target antigen is unknown.

Assay used: immunoSEQ multiplex PCR; TCRdb lists only in-frame clones, some missing. The sample comprises about 120,000 clones, 80% to 90% of which are singletons, and roughly 4% rests with the top ten. Study-wide points: The study found vaccine-associated CD4 TCRs spanning spike, dominant at 160-218 and 743-854. Donors were largely white British and mainly female; clonal diversity was possibly underestimated. Rises in breadth and depth of Spike-specific TCRs came after two AZD1222 doses. Just 5 or 6 AZD1222 recipients tested seropositive at baseline.

The chain employs TRBV10-2 and TRBJ2-7; the match to TRBD2 covers 10 bases. The clonotype comes from an adult in good health. This material consisted of peripheral blood, taken on day 0 of MenACWY control vaccination. CDR3: CASSGVAGGRYEQYF. CDR3 nucleotide sequence: TGCGCCAGCAGTGGTGTAGCGGGGGGTCGATACGAGCAGTACTTC.